Listed below are T cell receptor beta chains from one sample, sequenced in a study of shared clonotypes between healthy human individuals. Only in-frame clones appear in the TCRdb table, and some are missing; sequencing was by immunoSEQ multiplex PCR. Here the sample spans about 120,000 clones, roughly 70% being singletons. Sequencing was performed on memory CD8+ T cells sorted from blood. Receptors were obtained from a woman in her twenties or thirties in good health. The CDR3 runs from the conserved cysteine through the conserved F or W. The order of the fields is clone size, CDR3 length, J gene, V gene, D gene, CDR3 DNA, CDR3 protein. The D gene is left open where the match is weak. A clone size is listed for some rows: how often the clone was seen (once, few, many), or a class if it is expanded.

abundance: -; len: 15; j_gene: TRBJ1-5; v_gene: TRBV2; d_gene: TRBD1; CDR3nt: TGTGCCAGCAGTGCTGACAGGGGAGGGGTTCGGCCCCAGCATTTT; CDR3aa: CASSADRGGVRPQHF
abundance: once; len: 11; j_gene: TRBJ2-2; v_gene: TRBV20-1; d_gene: -; CDR3nt: TGCAGTGCTGACTGGGGGAGGGAGCTGTTTTTT; CDR3aa: CSADWGRELFF
abundance: many; len: 14; j_gene: TRBJ2-1; v_gene: TRBV28; d_gene: -; CDR3nt: TGTGCCAGCAGTTTGGGGTTCTCCTACAATGAGCAGTTCTTC; CDR3aa: CASSLGFSYNEQFF
abundance: -; len: 13; j_gene: TRBJ2-7; v_gene: TRBV4-1; d_gene: -; CDR3nt: TGCGCCAGCAGCCAAGATCCGGGGCACGAGCAGTACTTC; CDR3aa: CASSQDPGHEQYF
abundance: -; len: 12; j_gene: TRBJ2-5; v_gene: TRBV5-1; d_gene: -; CDR3nt: TGCGCCAGCAGCTTGCAGGGAGAGACCCAGTACTTC; CDR3aa: CASSLQGETQYF
abundance: few; len: 13; j_gene: TRBJ2-7; v_gene: TRBV7-9; d_gene: -; CDR3nt: TGTGCCAGCACCGGCCCGGATCCTAACGAGCAGTACTTC; CDR3aa: CASTGPDPNEQYF
abundance: -; len: 15; j_gene: TRBJ2-3; v_gene: TRBV25-1; d_gene: TRBD2; CDR3nt: TGTGCCAGCAGTGAATCAGCGGGAGTCCAAGATACGCAGTATTTT; CDR3aa: CASSESAGVQDTQYF
abundance: -; len: 15; j_gene: TRBJ1-2; v_gene: TRBV5-4; d_gene: -; CDR3nt: TGTGCCAGCAGCCCCGAGGGTGGATCGGGCTATGGCTACACCTTC; CDR3aa: CASSPEGGSGYGYTF
abundance: -; len: 14; j_gene: TRBJ2-7; v_gene: TRBV5-4; d_gene: TRBD1; CDR3nt: TGTGCCAGCAGGACAGGGGGCGCATCCTACGAGCAGTACTTC; CDR3aa: CASRTGGASYEQYF
abundance: -; len: 12; j_gene: TRBJ2-6; v_gene: TRBV29-1; d_gene: -; CDR3nt: TGCAGCGTTGAAAGCGGGGCCAACGTCCTGACTTTC; CDR3aa: CSVESGANVLTF
abundance: -; len: 11; j_gene: TRBJ1-4; v_gene: TRBV7-9; d_gene: -; CDR3nt: TGTGCCAGCAGCTTAGATGAAAAACTGTTTTTT; CDR3aa: CASSLDEKLFF
abundance: -; len: 14; j_gene: TRBJ2-3; v_gene: TRBV18; d_gene: -; CDR3nt: TGTGCCAGCTCACCGGACTGGCGCACAGATACGCAGTATTTT; CDR3aa: CASSPDWRTDTQYF
abundance: -; len: 16; j_gene: TRBJ2-2; v_gene: TRBV4-2; d_gene: -; CDR3nt: TGTGCCAGCAGCCAAGTAAGGGACACGAACACCGGGGAGCTGTTTTTT; CDR3aa: CASSQVRDTNTGELFF
abundance: -; len: 13; j_gene: TRBJ1-2; v_gene: TRBV5-6; d_gene: -; CDR3nt: TGTGCCAGCAGCTTGGTAGGGAAGGGGAACTACACCTTC; CDR3aa: CASSLVGKGNYTF
abundance: -; len: 13; j_gene: TRBJ2-3; v_gene: TRBV10-3; d_gene: -; CDR3nt: TGTGCCATCTCGGGGACGGGCACAGATACGCAGTATTTT; CDR3aa: CAISGTGTDTQYF
abundance: -; len: 16; j_gene: TRBJ2-1; v_gene: TRBV25-1; d_gene: -; CDR3nt: TGTGCCAGCAGTGATGTAGTACAGGGTAAGCACAATGAGCAGTTCTTC; CDR3aa: CASSDVVQGKHNEQFF